This TCR beta chain was recorded in a study of T cell changes during pregnancy in multiple sclerosis. Only in-frame clones appear in the TCRdb table, and some are missing; sequencing was by immunoSEQ multiplex PCR. The sample has 95,000 to 110,000 clones; roughly 92% are singletons. Per the germline V gene, CDR1 is SGHKS and CDR2 is YYEKEE (reference sequence). CDR3 size: 15 residues. V lost 0 bases and J 5 bases, leaving 11 bases between the germline ends. This TCR was recovered from a female donor with multiple sclerosis, enrolled in a pregnancy study. Source: peripheral blood, taken after pregnancy. The rearrangement links TRBV5-5 to TRBJ1-4, with TRBD1 as a possible D gene (6 bases). The CDR3 loop reads CASSLGPTGNEKLFF. Written as DNA, the CDR3 is TGTGCCAGCAGCTTGGGACCGACAGGAAATGAAAAACTGTTTTTT.